A single sample gave rise to the 18 T cell receptor beta chains below, sequenced in a study of T cells in Graves' hyperthyroidism and ophthalmopathy (dated by TCRdb to about 2019). Libraries were prepared through multiplex PCR. Sequenced using an Illumina HiSeq 2000. The TCR beta CDR3 regions were amplified from RNA transcripts. For the first round of RT-PCR on the TCR CDR3, the HTBI primer set was used together with the Qiagen OneStep RT-PCR kit. TCRdb redid the processing of the public reads, applying fastp at Q25 and MiXCR, and retained in-frame beta chains. A single entry per CDR3 protein holds the most common genes and DNA from its merged rows. This sample lists a few hundred thousand distinct CDR3 sequences; approximately 20% were detected once. The top ten clonotypes cover over 55% of the sample. The sequencing input was blood. These receptors were taken from a man aged 25-45 years with Graves' ophthalmopathy.

This clonotype occurred many times. The V gene is TRBV30, the J gene TRBJ1-2; no reliable D call. The CDR3 totals 11 residues. CDR1 is GTSNPN, CDR2 SVGIG, per germline (reference sequence). The V gene lost 5 bases and the J gene lost 8 bases, with 12 bases spanning the gap. As DNA, the CDR3 is TGTGCCTGGCAACGGGCCCGGGGCTACACCTTC. It translates to CAWQRARGYTF.

This clonotype was counted many times. V is TRBV6-1 and J is TRBJ1-5; D unresolved. Per the germline V gene, CDR1 is MNHNS and CDR2 is SASEGT. The CDR3 is 15 amino acids. The V end lost 9 bases, the J end lost 7 bases, and 22 bases lay between the germline ends. The CDR3 sequence is CASLSGRERGQPQHF. The CDR3 region has the DNA TGTGCCAGTCTCAGTGGCCGGGAGCGGGGACAGCCCCAGCATTTT.

This clonotype has at least ten counts. The gene calls are TRBV6-1 and TRBJ1-1; 7 bases match TRBD1. J gave up 4 bases and V 5 bases, and 7 bases lay outside the gene matches. The CDR3 is made up of 14 amino acids. From germline, CDR1 is MNHNS and CDR2 SASEGT. The CDR3 DNA reads as TGTGCCAGCAGTCAGGGGGGGGCGCGCACTGAAGCTTTCTTT. Protein product: CASSQGGARTEAFF.

The chain combines TRBV20-1 with TRBJ2-3; 9 bases agree with TRBD1. The CDR3 has 13 amino acids. CDR1 is DFQATT and CDR2 is SNEGSKA in the germline V gene (reference sequence). The CDR3 loop is CSAGQGRTDTQYF. The CDR3, as DNA: TGCAGCGCCGGACAGGGGCGCACAGATACGCAGTATTTT.

This clonotype was observed many times. CDR3 residues: CASSLERGGTGELFF. In DNA form, the CDR3 reads TGTGCCAGCAGTCTCGAGAGGGGGGGCACCGGGGAGCTGTTTTTT. The rearrangement uses TRBV12-3 or TRBV12-4 and TRBJ2-2; D is perhaps TRBD2 (7 bases). V was cut by 5 bases and J by 4 bases, with 14 bases left in between. The CDR3 extends over 15 amino acids.

The rearrangement joins TRBV6-1 to TRBJ1-2, with a tentative D call TRBD1 (6 bases). CDR3 length equals 15 residues. V was pared by 6 bases and J by 0 bases, with 14 bases between. Germline V gene data show CDR1 as MNHNS and CDR2 as SASEGT. The CDR3 protein is CASRGPWTANYGYTF. The CDR3 DNA reads TGTGCCAGCAGGGGACCGTGGACAGCTAACTATGGCTACACCTTC.

This clonotype was seen a few times. This sequence joins TRBV7-2 and TRBJ1-5, with 7 bases identical to TRBD1. Germline CDR1 is SGHTA and CDR2 is FQGNSA. J lost 6 bases, V lost 1 base, and 6 bases had no gene match. This CDR3 comprises 15 residues. The DNA for the CDR3 is TGTGCCAGCAGCTTAGGTGACAGGGTCCCTCAGCCCCAGCATTTT. The encoded protein is CASSLGDRVPQPQHF.

This clonotype was seen a handful of times. The rearrangement links TRBV5-1 to TRBJ2-7; 7 bases align to TRBD2. This CDR3 spans 15 amino acids. Germline values: CDR1 SGHRS, CDR2 YFSETQ. J gave up 3 bases and V 4 bases, and 10 bases lay outside the gene matches. CDR3 nucleotides: TGCGCCAGCAGCCTCGTGGAGAGCGGGATCTACGAGCAGTACTTC. Translation: CASSLVESGIYEQYF. Supplemented by reference TRBV5-1 and TRBJ2-7, the full variable domain reads KAGVTQTPRYLIKTRGQQVTLSCSPISGHRSVSWYQQTPGQGLQFLFEYFSETQRNKGNFPGRFSGRQFSNSRSEMNVSTLELGDSALYLCASSLVESGIYEQYFGPGTRLTVT.

This chain uses TRBV15 with TRBJ2-1; D possibly corresponds to TRBD2 (7 bases). In germline, CDR1 is LNHNV, CDR2 YYDKDF (reference sequence). This CDR3 comprises 17 residues. V lost 2 bases, J lost 8 bases, and 22 bases lay in between. The CDR3 is CATSRRKGGGYGDEQFF. CDR3 nucleotides: TGTGCCACCAGCAGACGAAAAGGGGGGGGGTATGGGGATGAGCAGTTCTTC.

This clonotype was detected a few times. The genes are TRBV28 and TRBJ2-1, with TRBD2 matching 8 bases. CDR1 and CDR2 from the germline V gene are MDHEN and SYDVKM. CDR3 length: 13 amino acids. Here the CDR3 reads CATSGGSVGEQFF. The CDR3 DNA sequence: TGTGCGACTTCGGGGGGGAGCGTCGGTGAGCAGTTCTTC.

The gene calls are TRBV18 and TRBJ2-5; TRBD2 matches 9 bases. This CDR3 comprises 15 residues. CDR1 and CDR2 (germline): KGHSH, LQKENI. The V and J ends lost 3 bases and 4 bases, in that order; junction bases with no gene match: 6. The DNA for the CDR3 is TGTGCCAGCTCACCGTCGGGTAGCGGGAGAGAGACCCAGTACTTC. The encoded protein is CASSPSGSGRETQYF.

This chain connects TRBV7-2 to TRBJ2-1, with 7 bases identical to TRBD2. There are 16 residues in the CDR3. Looked up from germline, CDR1 is SGHTA and CDR2 is FQGNSA. V shed 4 bases and J 2 bases; nucleotides not matched to a gene: 8. This CDR3 reads CASSSGREGAYNEQFF. The CDR3 nucleotides read TGTGCCAGCAGCTCTGGGAGGGAGGGAGCCTACAATGAGCAGTTCTTC.

This clonotype showed up just a few times. The chain recombines TRBV28 with TRBJ2-7; TRBD1 might be the D (5 bases). There are 12 residues in the CDR3. Germline V gives CDR1 MDHEN, CDR2 SYDVKM. V gave up 5 bases and J gave up 9 bases, with 14 bases separating them. The CDR3 loop is CASSTPQGWQYF. CDR3 bases: TGTGCCAGCAGTACCCCTCAGGGATGGCAGTACTTC.

V usage is TRBV19 and J usage is TRBJ2-1; 8 bases are a match to TRBD2. Trimming took 0 bases from V and 5 from J; bases not matched to a gene: 12. CDR1 is LNHDA and CDR2 is SQIVND in the germline V gene (reference sequence). CDR3 size: 18 residues. CDR3 DNA: TGTGCCAGTAGTATAGACCCAGCGGGAGAGATGGAAGACAATGAGCAGTTCTTC. Translation gives CASSIDPAGEMEDNEQFF.

In this sample, this clonotype turned up a few times. J is TRBJ1-1 and V is TRBV5-1; D gene uncertain. The CDR3 runs to 14 residues. Germline assignment: CDR1 SGHRS and CDR2 YFSETQ. V lost 2 bases, J lost 2 bases, and 10 bases lay in between. The chain's CDR3 is CASSFERINTEAFF. For the CDR3, the DNA is TGCGCCAGCAGCTTCGAAAGGATAAACACTGAAGCTTTCTTT.

This rearrangement joins TRBV11-1 to TRBJ2-5; 7 nucleotides match TRBD2. The V and J ends lost 5 bases and 2 bases, in that order; junction bases with no gene match: 8. This CDR3 region has 15 residues. CDR1 and CDR2 from the germline V gene are SGHAT and FQDESV (reference sequence). The CDR3 coding sequence is TGTGCCAGCAGCAGGGGACTATCGGATCAAGAGACCCAGTACTTC. Translated, it gives CASSRGLSDQETQYF.

Ten or more counts support this clonotype. The rearrangement uses TRBV27 and TRBJ1-1; D is unresolved. Germline loops: CDR1 MNHEY, CDR2 SMNVEV (reference sequence). The V and J ends lost 3 bases and 1 base respectively, with 6 bases between them. This CDR3 has 13 amino acids. The DNA of the CDR3 is TGTGCCAGCAGTTTTTACGGGAACACTGAAGCTTTCTTT. This sequence encodes CASSFYGNTEAFF.

This clonotype came up many times. The CDR3 loop is CASRMGGFSSPLHF. CDR3 nucleotide sequence: TGTGCCAGCAGAATGGGGGGTTTTAGTTCACCCCTCCACTTT. The gene calls are TRBV28 and TRBJ1-6; possible D gene TRBD1, 5 bases. Trimming took off 6 bases at V and 9 bases at J, with 15 bases between the two ends. The germline V gene encodes CDR1 MDHEN and CDR2 SYDVKM. This CDR3 has 14 amino acids.